A selection of T cell receptor beta chains follows, all from one sample in a study of T-cell memory formation after mild COVID-19. TCRdb used MiXCR to reprocess the 5' RACE reads, holding one entry per CDR3 protein. Here the sample spans about 470,000 distinct CDR3 sequences, 15% to 20% being singletons. What was sequenced was PBMCs or a T cell subset sorted from them (not recorded which). The receptors stem from an adult woman who had mild COVID-19 (a few samples of this study predate the infection). Cell type and time point are not known. CDR3s leave out the opening cysteine and the closing phenylalanine or tryptophan. Each record gives: CDR3 length, V gene, J gene, CDR3 protein.

len: 11
v_gene: TRBV10-3
j_gene: TRBJ2-1
CDR3aa: AIGASTYNEQF

len: 12
v_gene: TRBV4-1
j_gene: TRBJ1-1
CDR3aa: ASSQVERDTEAF

len: 15
v_gene: TRBV7-2
j_gene: TRBJ1-3
CDR3aa: ASSPAHRANSGNTIY

len: 11
v_gene: TRBV30
j_gene: TRBJ1-1
CDR3aa: AWAGEISSEAF

len: 12
v_gene: TRBV15
j_gene: TRBJ1-1
CDR3aa: ATSHGGEGAEAF

len: 14
v_gene: TRBV19
j_gene: TRBJ2-6
CDR3aa: ASSTRALSGANVLT

len: 12
v_gene: TRBV9
j_gene: TRBJ2-5
CDR3aa: ASSVDLDQETQY

len: 16
v_gene: TRBV11-2
j_gene: TRBJ2-1
CDR3aa: ASSVGTSGRALYNEQF

len: 9
v_gene: TRBV25-1
j_gene: TRBJ1-1
CDR3aa: ASSVMWGAF

len: 14
v_gene: TRBV7-6
j_gene: TRBJ2-1
CDR3aa: ASSPARASSYNEQF

len: 11
v_gene: TRBV18
j_gene: TRBJ2-5
CDR3aa: ASSPNNQETQY

len: 15
v_gene: TRBV12-3/TRBV12-4
j_gene: TRBJ1-5
CDR3aa: ASSRYQSGTGYQPQH

len: 11
v_gene: TRBV24-1
j_gene: TRBJ2-1
CDR3aa: ATRPTGYNEQF

len: 13
v_gene: TRBV5-1
j_gene: TRBJ2-7
CDR3aa: ASSLDGLAFDEQY

len: 13
v_gene: TRBV7-9
j_gene: TRBJ1-1
CDR3aa: ASSLGGTRNTEAF

len: 13
v_gene: TRBV4-1
j_gene: TRBJ2-5
CDR3aa: ASSQDLAGRETQY

len: 11
v_gene: TRBV7-8
j_gene: TRBJ1-3
CDR3aa: ASSGRDGNTIY

len: 9
v_gene: TRBV6-5
j_gene: TRBJ2-7
CDR3aa: ASSQGFEQY

len: 12
v_gene: TRBV30
j_gene: TRBJ1-1
CDR3aa: AWKATGGNPEAF

len: 13
v_gene: TRBV6-2/TRBV6-3
j_gene: TRBJ1-1
CDR3aa: ASSTNRAVNTEAF

len: 14
v_gene: TRBV13
j_gene: TRBJ1-1
CDR3aa: ASSLVPGQGNTEAF

len: 17
v_gene: TRBV11-2
j_gene: TRBJ2-4
CDR3aa: ASSSARGQPLLAKNIQY

len: 13
v_gene: TRBV20-1
j_gene: TRBJ1-1
CDR3aa: SARVGGTGGTEAF

len: 14
v_gene: TRBV27
j_gene: TRBJ2-1
CDR3aa: ASWPIASGRTTEQF

len: 14
v_gene: TRBV7-2
j_gene: TRBJ1-5
CDR3aa: ASSFTRAASGQPQH

len: 11
v_gene: TRBV7-7
j_gene: TRBJ2-1
CDR3aa: ASSLDRADEQF

len: 12
v_gene: TRBV29-1
j_gene: TRBJ1-1
CDR3aa: SATQGTMNTEAF

len: 14
v_gene: TRBV24-1
j_gene: TRBJ2-2
CDR3aa: ATSDRDRGETGELF

len: 13
v_gene: TRBV7-9
j_gene: TRBJ2-5
CDR3aa: ASFFGQGGQETQY

len: 11
v_gene: TRBV30
j_gene: TRBJ2-5
CDR3aa: AWGGTGQETQY

len: 13
v_gene: TRBV5-4
j_gene: TRBJ2-1
CDR3aa: ASSLVGGATDEQF

len: 12
v_gene: TRBV9
j_gene: TRBJ1-2
CDR3aa: ASSRQGLSDGYT

len: 13
v_gene: TRBV24-1
j_gene: TRBJ2-3
CDR3aa: ATRSRGDGGDTQY

len: 11
v_gene: TRBV19
j_gene: TRBJ1-1
CDR3aa: ASNAGLNTEAF

len: 13
v_gene: TRBV7-9
j_gene: TRBJ2-5
CDR3aa: ASSSETSLGETQY

len: 13
v_gene: TRBV20-1
j_gene: TRBJ2-5
CDR3aa: SASTSPTLGETQY

len: 14
v_gene: TRBV9
j_gene: TRBJ2-2
CDR3aa: ASSVGILAGTGELF

len: 13
v_gene: TRBV7-6
j_gene: TRBJ2-3
CDR3aa: ASSLVQGGEDTQY

len: 11
v_gene: TRBV6-1
j_gene: TRBJ1-4
CDR3aa: ASSYRGGEKLF

len: 13
v_gene: TRBV20-1
j_gene: TRBJ2-5
CDR3aa: SARAPIAGQETQY

len: 11
v_gene: TRBV4-1
j_gene: TRBJ2-7
CDR3aa: ASSADRAYEQY

len: 11
v_gene: TRBV20-1
j_gene: TRBJ1-1
CDR3aa: SAREDVAAEAF

len: 9
v_gene: TRBV12-3/TRBV12-4
j_gene: TRBJ2-1
CDR3aa: ASSLIGRAF

len: 14
v_gene: TRBV9
j_gene: TRBJ2-3
CDR3aa: ASSKGLAGYTDTQY

len: 11
v_gene: TRBV9
j_gene: TRBJ2-3
CDR3aa: ASGREVSDTQY

len: 12
v_gene: TRBV15
j_gene: TRBJ1-2
CDR3aa: ATSRDSTGPGYT

len: 15
v_gene: TRBV4-1
j_gene: TRBJ2-3
CDR3aa: ASSQGLLAGGSDTQY

len: 18
v_gene: TRBV4-1
j_gene: TRBJ2-7
CDR3aa: ASSLRRGRQGSSSEYEQY

len: 12
v_gene: TRBV5-5
j_gene: TRBJ2-1
CDR3aa: ASSSAATSNEQF

len: 12
v_gene: TRBV27
j_gene: TRBJ1-1
CDR3aa: ATKLTGGNTEAF

len: 14
v_gene: TRBV20-1
j_gene: TRBJ1-1
CDR3aa: SARLIPGQGGTEAF

len: 15
v_gene: TRBV12-3/TRBV12-4
j_gene: TRBJ2-2
CDR3aa: ASSFPFGFDYTGELF

len: 13
v_gene: TRBV5-1
j_gene: TRBJ2-3
CDR3aa: ASSLVPGRTDTQY

len: 13
v_gene: TRBV5-6
j_gene: TRBJ2-1
CDR3aa: ASSLKASTMKGQF

len: 13
v_gene: TRBV12-3/TRBV12-4
j_gene: TRBJ2-1
CDR3aa: ASSLTSEGYNEQF

len: 15
v_gene: TRBV4-1
j_gene: TRBJ2-1
CDR3aa: ASSHRLLDARINEQF

len: 12
v_gene: TRBV7-2
j_gene: TRBJ2-3
CDR3aa: ASSLGLVTDTQY